The TCR beta chain under discussion was sequenced for a study of early T cells in non-severe SARS-CoV-2 infection. One entry per CDR3 protein results from TCRdb running MiXCR on the 5' RACE reads. The sample holds fewer than 65,000 distinct CDR3 sequences, about 7.7% seen once. This clonotype was counted ten times or more. V lost 5 bases and J lost 3, with 11 bases in between. Germline assignment: CDR1 LGHNA and CDR2 YSLEER. This CDR3 is built from 14 residues. This chain joins TRBV4-3 and TRBJ2-1; possible D gene TRBD2, 6 bases. The receptor comes from an adult who was a healthcare worker with PCR-confirmed SARS-CoV-2 infection or an uninfected control (not recorded which). Sequenced here: whole blood, sampled at baseline. CDR3 sequence reads: CASSGGTDYNEQFF. The CDR3 DNA sequence: TGCGCCAGCAGCGGGGGGACTGACTACAATGAGCAGTTCTTC.